Sequencing of this T cell receptor beta chain was carried out in a study of T cell responses to AZD1222 COVID-19 vaccine. Study-level information: Combined were second doses at about 4 or about 12 weeks. Findings of the study overall: Just a handful of AZD1222 recipients tested seropositive at baseline. No day 14 peak samples; only post-peak repertoires were characterized. Regions 160-218 and 743-854 dominated among vaccine-associated CD4 TCRs spanning spike.

Details on this clone: Its antigen is as yet unknown.

The repertoire was sequenced with immunoSEQ multiplex PCR; TCRdb's copy has only in-frame clones and lacks some. The sample has 100,000 to 150,000 clones; 85% to 95% are singletons. Deletions cut 1 base from V and 3 bases from J, with 6 bases between. The CDR3 loop spans 13 amino acids. Germline lookup yields CDR1 LGHDT and CDR2 YNNKEL (reference sequence). The sequences come from peripheral blood, collected on day 0 of AZD1222 vaccination. The origin of this receptor is an adult in good health. This chain connects TRBV3-1 (or the pseudogene TRBV3-2) to TRBJ2-5; the D is unclear. The CDR3, as DNA: TGTGCCAGCAGCCAAGTCCTGGAAGAGACCCAGTACTTC. This encodes CASSQVLEETQYF.